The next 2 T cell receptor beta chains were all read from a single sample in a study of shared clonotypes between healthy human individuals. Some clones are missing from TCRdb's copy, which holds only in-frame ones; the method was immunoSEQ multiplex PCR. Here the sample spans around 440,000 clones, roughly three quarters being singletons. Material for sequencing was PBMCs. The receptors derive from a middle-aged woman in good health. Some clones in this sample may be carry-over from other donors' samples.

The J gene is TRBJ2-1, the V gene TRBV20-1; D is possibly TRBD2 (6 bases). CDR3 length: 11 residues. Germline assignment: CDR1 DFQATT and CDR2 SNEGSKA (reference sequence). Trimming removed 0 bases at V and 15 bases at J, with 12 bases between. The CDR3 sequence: CSARESGLPFF. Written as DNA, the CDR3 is TGCAGTGCTAGAGAAAGCGGGCTGCCGTTCTTC.

The CDR3 sequence is CASSHQFSGMGGYEQYF. The CDR3 bases are TGTGCCAGCAGCCACCAATTTAGCGGGATGGGGGGCTACGAGCAGTACTTC. The V call is TRBV4-2, the J call TRBJ2-7; the match to TRBD2 covers 8 bases. The CDR3 is made up of 17 amino acids. V shed 3 bases and J 3 bases; nucleotides not matched to a gene: 13. Looked up from germline, CDR1 is LGHNA and CDR2 is YNFKEQ.